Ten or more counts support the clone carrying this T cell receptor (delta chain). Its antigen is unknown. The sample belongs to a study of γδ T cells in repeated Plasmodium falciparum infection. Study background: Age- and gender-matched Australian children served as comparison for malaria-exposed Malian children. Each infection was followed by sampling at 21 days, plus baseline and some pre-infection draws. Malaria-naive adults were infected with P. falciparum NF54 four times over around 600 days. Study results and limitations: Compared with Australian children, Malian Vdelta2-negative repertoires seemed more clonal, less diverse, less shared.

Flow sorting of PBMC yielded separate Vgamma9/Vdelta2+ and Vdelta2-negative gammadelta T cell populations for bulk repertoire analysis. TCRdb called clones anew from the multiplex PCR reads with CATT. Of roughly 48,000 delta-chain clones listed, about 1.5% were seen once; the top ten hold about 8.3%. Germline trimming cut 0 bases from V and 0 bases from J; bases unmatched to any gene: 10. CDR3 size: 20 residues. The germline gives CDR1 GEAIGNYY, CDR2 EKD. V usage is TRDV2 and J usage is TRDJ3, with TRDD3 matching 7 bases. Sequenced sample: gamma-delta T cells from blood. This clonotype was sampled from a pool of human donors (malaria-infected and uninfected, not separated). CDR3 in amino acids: CACDTGGWGASSWDTRQMFF. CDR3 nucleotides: TGTGCCTGTGACACCGGGGGCTGGGGGGCAAGCTCCTGGGACACCCGACAGATGTTTTTC.